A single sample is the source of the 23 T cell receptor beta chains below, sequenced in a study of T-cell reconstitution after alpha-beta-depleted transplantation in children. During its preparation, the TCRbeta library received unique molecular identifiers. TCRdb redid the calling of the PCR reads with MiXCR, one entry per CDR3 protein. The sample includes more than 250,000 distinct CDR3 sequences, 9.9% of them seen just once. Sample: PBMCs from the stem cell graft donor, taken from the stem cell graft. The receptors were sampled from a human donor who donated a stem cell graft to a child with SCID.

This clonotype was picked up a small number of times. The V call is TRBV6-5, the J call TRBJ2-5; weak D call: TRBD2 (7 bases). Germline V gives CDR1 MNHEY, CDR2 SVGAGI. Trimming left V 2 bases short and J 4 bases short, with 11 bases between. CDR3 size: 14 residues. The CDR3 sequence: CASSYTGRGETQYF. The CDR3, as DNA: TGTGCCAGCAGTTACACAGGGAGGGGAGAGACCCAGTACTTC.

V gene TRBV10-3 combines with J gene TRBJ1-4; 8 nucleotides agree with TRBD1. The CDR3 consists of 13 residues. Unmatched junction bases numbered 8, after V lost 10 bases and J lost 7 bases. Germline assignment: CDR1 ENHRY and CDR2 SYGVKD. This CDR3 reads CATQGDIGEKLFF. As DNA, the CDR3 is TGTGCCACACAGGGGGACATCGGTGAAAAACTGTTTTTT.

The chain's CDR3 is CSVQAGKYEQYF. The CDR3 DNA follows: TGCAGCGTTCAAGCAGGGAAATACGAGCAGTACTTC. The chain joins TRBV29-1 to TRBJ2-7, with a weak D call TRBD1 (5 bases). V was pared by 5 bases and J by 4 bases, with 12 bases between. This CDR3 has 12 amino acids. The germline CDR1 and CDR2 sequences are SQVTM and ANQGSEA.

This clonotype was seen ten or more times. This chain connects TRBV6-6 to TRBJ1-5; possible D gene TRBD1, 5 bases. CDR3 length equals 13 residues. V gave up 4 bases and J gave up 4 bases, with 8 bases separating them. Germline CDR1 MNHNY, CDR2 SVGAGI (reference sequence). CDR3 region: CASSFRGNQPQHF. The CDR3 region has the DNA TGTGCCAGCAGTTTCCGGGGGAATCAGCCCCAGCATTTT.

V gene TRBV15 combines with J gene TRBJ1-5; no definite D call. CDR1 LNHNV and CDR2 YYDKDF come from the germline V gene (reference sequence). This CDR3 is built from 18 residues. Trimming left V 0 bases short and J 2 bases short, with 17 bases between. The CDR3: CATSREGRWTDRNQPQHF. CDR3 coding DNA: TGTGCCACCAGCAGAGAAGGTAGATGGACGGACCGCAATCAGCCCCAGCATTTT. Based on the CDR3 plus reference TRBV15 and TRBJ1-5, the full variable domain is DAMVIQNPRYQVTQFGKPVTLSCSQTLNHNVMYWYQQKSSQAPKLLFHYYDKDFNNEADTPDNFQSRRPNTSFCFLDIRSPGLGDTAMYLCATSREGRWTDRNQPQHFGDGTRLSIL.

CDR3 in DNA: TGCGCCAGCAAACTTGCAACTAATGAAAAACTGTTTTTT. Encoded protein: CASKLATNEKLFF. The V call is TRBV5-1, the J call TRBJ1-4; no clear D. CDR1 SGHRS and CDR2 YFSETQ come from the germline V gene. This CDR3 is built from 13 residues. Trimming removed 6 bases at V and 0 bases at J, with 6 bases between.

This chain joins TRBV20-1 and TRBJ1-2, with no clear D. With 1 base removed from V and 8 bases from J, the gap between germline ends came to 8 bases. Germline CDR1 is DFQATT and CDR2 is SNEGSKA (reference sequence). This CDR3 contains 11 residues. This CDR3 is CSARVYGGYTF. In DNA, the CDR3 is TGCAGTGCTAGAGTGTACGGGGGCTACACCTTC.

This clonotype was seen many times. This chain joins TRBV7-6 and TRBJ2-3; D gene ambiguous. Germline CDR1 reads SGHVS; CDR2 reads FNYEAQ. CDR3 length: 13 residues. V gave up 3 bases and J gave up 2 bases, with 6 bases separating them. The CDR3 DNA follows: TGTGCCAGCAGCTTTGGGTCCACAGATACGCAGTATTTT. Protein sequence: CASSFGSTDTQYF.

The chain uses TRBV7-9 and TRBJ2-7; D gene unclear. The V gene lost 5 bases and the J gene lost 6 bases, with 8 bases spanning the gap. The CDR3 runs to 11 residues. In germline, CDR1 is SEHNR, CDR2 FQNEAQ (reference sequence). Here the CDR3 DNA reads TGTGCCAGCAGCCAGGCGATCGAGCAGTACTTC. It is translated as CASSQAIEQYF.

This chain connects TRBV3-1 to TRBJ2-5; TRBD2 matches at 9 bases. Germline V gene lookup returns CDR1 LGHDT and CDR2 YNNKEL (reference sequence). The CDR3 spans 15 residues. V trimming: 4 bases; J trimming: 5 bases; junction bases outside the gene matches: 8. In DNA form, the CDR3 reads TGTGCCAGCAGCCCTCTAGCGGGGATTGGGGAGACCCAGTACTTC. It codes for CASSPLAGIGETQYF.

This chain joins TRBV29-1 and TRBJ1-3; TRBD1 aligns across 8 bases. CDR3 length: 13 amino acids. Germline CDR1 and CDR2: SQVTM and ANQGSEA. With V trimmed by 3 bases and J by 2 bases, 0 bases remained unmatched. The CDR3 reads CSVEDRAGNTIYF. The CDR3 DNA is TGCAGCGTTGAGGACAGGGCTGGAAACACCATATATTTT.

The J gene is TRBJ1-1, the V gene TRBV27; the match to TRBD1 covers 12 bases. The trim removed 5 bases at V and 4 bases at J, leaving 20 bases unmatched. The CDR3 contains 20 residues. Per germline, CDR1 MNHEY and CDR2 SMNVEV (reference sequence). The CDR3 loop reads CASSLRDRGRLVIGSTEAFF. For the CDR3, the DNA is TGTGCCAGCAGTCTTCGGGACAGGGGGCGTCTGGTTATTGGGAGCACTGAAGCTTTCTTT.

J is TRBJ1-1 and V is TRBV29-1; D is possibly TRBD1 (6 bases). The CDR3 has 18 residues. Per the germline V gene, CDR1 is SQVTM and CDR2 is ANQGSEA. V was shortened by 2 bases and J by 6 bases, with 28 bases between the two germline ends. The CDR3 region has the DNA TGCAGCGTTGAATTGGGTGGGGGCGTTTTCAGGTTGGGCGCTGAAGCTTTCTTT. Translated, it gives CSVELGGGVFRLGAEAFF.

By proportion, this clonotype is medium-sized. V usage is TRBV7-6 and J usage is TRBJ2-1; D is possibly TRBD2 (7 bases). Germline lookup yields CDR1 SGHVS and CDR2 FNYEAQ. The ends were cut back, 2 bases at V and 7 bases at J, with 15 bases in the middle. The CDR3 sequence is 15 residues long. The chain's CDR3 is CASSLMAGAGNEQFF. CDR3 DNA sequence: TGTGCCAGCAGCTTAATGGCGGGGGCAGGAAATGAGCAGTTCTTC.

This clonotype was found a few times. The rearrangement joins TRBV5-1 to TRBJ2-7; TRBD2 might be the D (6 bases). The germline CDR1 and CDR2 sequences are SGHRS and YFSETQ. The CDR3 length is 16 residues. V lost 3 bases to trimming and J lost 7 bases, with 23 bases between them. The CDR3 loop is CASSWTPGERGVEQYF. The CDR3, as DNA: TGCGCCAGCAGCTGGACACCGGGGGAGAGGGGTGTAGAGCAGTACTTC.

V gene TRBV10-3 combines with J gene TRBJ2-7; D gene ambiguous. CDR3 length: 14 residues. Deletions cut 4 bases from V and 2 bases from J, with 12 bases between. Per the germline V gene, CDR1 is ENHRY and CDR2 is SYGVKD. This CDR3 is CAISGADRAYEQYF. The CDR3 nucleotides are TGTGCCATCAGTGGGGCTGACCGAGCCTACGAGCAGTACTTC.

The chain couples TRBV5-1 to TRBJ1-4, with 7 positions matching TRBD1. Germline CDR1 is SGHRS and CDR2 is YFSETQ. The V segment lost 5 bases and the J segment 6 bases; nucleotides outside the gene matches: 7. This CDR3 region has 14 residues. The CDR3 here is CASSAGTDDEKLFF. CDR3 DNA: TGCGCCAGCAGTGCGGGGACAGACGATGAAAAACTGTTTTTT.

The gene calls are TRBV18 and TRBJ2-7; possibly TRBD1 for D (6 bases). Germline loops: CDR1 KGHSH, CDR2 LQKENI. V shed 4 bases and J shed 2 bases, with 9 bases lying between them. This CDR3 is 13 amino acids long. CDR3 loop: CASSQDRTYEQYF. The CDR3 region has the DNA TGTGCCAGCTCACAGGACAGAACCTACGAGCAGTACTTC.

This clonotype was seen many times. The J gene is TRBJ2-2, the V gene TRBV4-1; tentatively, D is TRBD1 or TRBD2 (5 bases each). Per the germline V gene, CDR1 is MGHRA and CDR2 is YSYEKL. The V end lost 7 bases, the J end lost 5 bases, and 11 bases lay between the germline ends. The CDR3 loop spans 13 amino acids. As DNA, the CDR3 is TGCGCCAGCATGGGACCGGGGACCGGGGAGCTGTTTTTT. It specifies CASMGPGTGELFF.

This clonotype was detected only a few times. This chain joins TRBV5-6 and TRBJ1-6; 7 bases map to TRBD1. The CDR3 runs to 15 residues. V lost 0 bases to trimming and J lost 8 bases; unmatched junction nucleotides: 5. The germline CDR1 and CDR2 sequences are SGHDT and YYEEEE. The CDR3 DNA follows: TGTGCCAGCAGCTTGGTACAGGGGAGCGATTCACCCCTCCACTTT. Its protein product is CASSLVQGSDSPLHF. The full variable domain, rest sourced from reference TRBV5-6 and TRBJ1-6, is DAGVTQSPTHLIKTRGQQVTLRCSPKSGHDTVSWYQQALGQGPQFIFQYYEEEERQRGNFPDRFSGHQFPNYSSELNVNALLLGDSALYLCASSLVQGSDSPLHFGNGTRLTVT.

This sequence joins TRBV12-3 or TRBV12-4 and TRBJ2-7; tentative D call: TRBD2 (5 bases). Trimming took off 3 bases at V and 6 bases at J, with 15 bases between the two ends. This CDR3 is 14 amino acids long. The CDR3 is CASSLSIGRAEQYF. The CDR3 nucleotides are TGTGCCAGCAGTTTGTCGATAGGGAGAGCCGAGCAGTACTTC.

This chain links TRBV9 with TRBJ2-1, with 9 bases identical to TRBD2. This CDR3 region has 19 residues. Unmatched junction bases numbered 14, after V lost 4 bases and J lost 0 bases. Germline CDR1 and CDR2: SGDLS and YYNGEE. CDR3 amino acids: CASSPLAGGASSSYNEQFF. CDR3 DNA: TGTGCCAGCAGCCCGTTGGCGGGGGGGGCCTCGAGCTCCTACAATGAGCAGTTCTTC.

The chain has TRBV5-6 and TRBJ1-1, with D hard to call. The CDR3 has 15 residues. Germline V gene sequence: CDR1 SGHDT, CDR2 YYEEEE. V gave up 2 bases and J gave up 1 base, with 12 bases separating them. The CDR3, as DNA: TGTGCCAGCAGCTTAAGGGAAAGCGGGAACACTGAAGCTTTCTTT. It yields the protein CASSLRESGNTEAFF.